This T cell receptor beta chain was identified during a study of STAT5B mutations in CD4+ large granular lymphocyte leukemia. Whole-study results and caveats: Main leukemic clonotypes were patient-specific, but 20% to 25% appeared at low frequency elsewhere.

Germline V gene data show CDR1 as SGHTA and CDR2 as FQGNSA. CDR3 length: 15 residues. Trimming cost V 0 bases and J 4 bases, with 10 bases left between them. Sequencing was performed with immunoSEQ multiplex PCR; in TCRdb, only in-frame clones are kept and a portion is missing. The table has roughly 40,000 clones, roughly four fifths seen once. Points on this clone: Its antigen is not known.

The genes are TRBV7-2 and TRBJ1-5; D remains ambiguous. The sample taken for sequencing was CD4+ T cells from blood buffy coats. This TCR derives from a human donor in good health. CDR3: CASSLAGFYNQPQHF. The CDR3 nucleotides read TGTGCCAGCAGCTTAGCGGGCTTCTATAATCAGCCCCAGCATTTT.